This T cell receptor (beta chain) was documented in a study of blood T cells in healthy people across ages. The authors ran a second PCR of roughly 6 to 12 cycles using a sample-barcoded 5' primer and a J-beta primer mix. Each cDNA was tagged by a template-switch adaptor containing 12 random nucleotides. TCRdb analysed the 5' RACE reads with MiXCR anew, one entry per CDR3 protein. The sample shows about 620,000 distinct CDR3 sequences, around a fifth of them seen only once. This clonotype was observed a few times. There are 18 residues in the CDR3. V was cut by 1 base and J by 5 bases, with 24 bases left in between. Per the germline V gene, CDR1 is SGHTA and CDR2 is FQGNSA.

The specimen was blood. The V gene is TRBV7-2, the J gene TRBJ2-7; no clear D. The sequence came from a man aged 70 or older in good health. CDR3 sequence reads: CASSLVVWAESSAHEQYF. The CDR3 coding sequence is TGTGCCAGCAGCTTAGTAGTATGGGCGGAGTCTTCTGCCCACGAGCAGTACTTC.